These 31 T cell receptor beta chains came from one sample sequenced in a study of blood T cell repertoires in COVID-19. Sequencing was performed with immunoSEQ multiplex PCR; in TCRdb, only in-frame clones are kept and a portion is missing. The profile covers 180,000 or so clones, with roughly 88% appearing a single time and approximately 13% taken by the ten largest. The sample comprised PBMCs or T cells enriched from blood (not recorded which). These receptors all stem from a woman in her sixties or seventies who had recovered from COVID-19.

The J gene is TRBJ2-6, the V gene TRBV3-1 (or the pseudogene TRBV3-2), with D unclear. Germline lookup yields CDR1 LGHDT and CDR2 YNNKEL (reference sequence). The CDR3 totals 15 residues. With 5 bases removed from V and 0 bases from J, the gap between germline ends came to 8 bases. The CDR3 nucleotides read TGTGCCAGCAGCTACATAAACTCTGGGGCCAACGTCCTGACTTTC. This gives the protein CASSYINSGANVLTF.

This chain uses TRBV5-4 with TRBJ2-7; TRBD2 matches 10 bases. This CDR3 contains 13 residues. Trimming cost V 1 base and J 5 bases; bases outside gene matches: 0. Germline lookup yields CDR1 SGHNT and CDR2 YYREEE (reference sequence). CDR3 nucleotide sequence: TGTGCCAGCAGCTTGACTAGCGGGGACGAGCAGTACTTC. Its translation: CASSLTSGDEQYF.

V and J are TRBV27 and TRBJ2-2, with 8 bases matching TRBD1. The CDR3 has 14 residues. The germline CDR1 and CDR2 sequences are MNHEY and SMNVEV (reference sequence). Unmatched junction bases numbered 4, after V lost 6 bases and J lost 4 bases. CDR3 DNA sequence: TGTGCCAGCAGAATGCAGGGGGCCACCGGGGAGCTGTTTTTT. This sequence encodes CASRMQGATGELFF.

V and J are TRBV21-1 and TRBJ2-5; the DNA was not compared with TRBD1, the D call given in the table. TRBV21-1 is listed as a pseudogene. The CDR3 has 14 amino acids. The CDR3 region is CARPGRGYQETQYF. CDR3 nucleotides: TGTGCCAGGCCCGGCAGGGGGTACCAAGAGACCCAGTACTTC.

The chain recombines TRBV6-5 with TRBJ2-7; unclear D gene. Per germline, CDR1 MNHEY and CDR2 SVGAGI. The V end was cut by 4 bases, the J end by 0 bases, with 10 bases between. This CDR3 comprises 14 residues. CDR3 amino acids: CASSFDSPSYEQYF. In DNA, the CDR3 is TGTGCCAGCAGTTTCGACTCGCCCTCCTACGAGCAGTACTTC.

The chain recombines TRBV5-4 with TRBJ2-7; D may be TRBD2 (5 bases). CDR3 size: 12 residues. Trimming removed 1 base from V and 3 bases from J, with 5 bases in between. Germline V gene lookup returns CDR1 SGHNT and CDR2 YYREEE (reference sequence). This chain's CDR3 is CASSLRGYEQYF. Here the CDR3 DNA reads TGTGCCAGCAGCTTGCGGGGCTACGAGCAGTACTTC.

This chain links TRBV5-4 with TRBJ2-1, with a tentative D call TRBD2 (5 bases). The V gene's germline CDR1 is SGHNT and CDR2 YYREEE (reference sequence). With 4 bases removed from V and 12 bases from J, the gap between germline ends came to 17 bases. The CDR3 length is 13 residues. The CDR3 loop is CASSRDGSGGQFF. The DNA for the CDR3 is TGTGCCAGCAGCCGGGATGGGTCCGGAGGGCAGTTCTTC.

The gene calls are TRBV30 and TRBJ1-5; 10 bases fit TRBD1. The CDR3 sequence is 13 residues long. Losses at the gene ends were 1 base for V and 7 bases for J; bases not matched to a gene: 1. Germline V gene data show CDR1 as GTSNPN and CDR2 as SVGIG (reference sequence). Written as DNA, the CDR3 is TGTGCCTGGAGTGGGACAGGGGGACAGCCCCAGCATTTT. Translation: CAWSGTGGQPQHF.

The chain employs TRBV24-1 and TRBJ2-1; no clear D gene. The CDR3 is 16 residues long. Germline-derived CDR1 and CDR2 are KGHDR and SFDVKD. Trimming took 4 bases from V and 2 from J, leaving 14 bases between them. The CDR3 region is CATSDPASDAYNEQFF. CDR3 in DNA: TGTGCCACCAGTGACCCCGCGAGCGATGCCTACAATGAGCAGTTCTTC.

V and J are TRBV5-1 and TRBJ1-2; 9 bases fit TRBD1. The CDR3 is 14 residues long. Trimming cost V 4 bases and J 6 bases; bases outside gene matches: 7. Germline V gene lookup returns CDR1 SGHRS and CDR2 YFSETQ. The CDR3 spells CASSTGGQGDGYTF. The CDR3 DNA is TGCGCCAGCAGCACTGGGGGACAGGGAGATGGCTACACCTTC.

The CDR3 coding sequence is TGTGCCAGCAGTTACGAAGCGGGGGATGAGCAGTTCTTC. It is translated as CASSYEAGDEQFF. The rearrangement uses TRBV6-8 and TRBJ2-1; 8 bases fit TRBD2. The CDR3 has 13 residues. From germline, CDR1 is MNHGY and CDR2 SAAAGT. Unmatched junction bases numbered 2, after V lost 2 bases and J lost 8 bases.

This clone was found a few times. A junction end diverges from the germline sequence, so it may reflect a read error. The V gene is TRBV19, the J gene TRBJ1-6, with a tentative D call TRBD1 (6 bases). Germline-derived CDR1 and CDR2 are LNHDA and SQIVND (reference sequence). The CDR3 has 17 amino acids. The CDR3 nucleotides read TGTGCCAGTAGAATAGTGGACAGCAAACTCAAAGGTTCACCCCTCCACTTT. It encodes CASRIVDSKLKGSPLHF.

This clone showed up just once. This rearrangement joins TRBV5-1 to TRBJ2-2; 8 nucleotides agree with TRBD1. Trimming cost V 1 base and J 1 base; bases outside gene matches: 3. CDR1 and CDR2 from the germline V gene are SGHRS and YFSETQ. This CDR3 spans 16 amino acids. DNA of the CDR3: TGCGCCAGCAGCTTGACCGGACAGGGGAACACCGGGGAGCTGTTTTTT. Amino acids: CASSLTGQGNTGELFF.

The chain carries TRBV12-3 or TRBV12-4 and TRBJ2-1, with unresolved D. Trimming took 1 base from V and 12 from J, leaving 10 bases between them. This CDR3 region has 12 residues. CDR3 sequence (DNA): TGTGCCAGCAGTTTAGTGCGAGAAAGGCAGTTCTTC. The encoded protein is CASSLVRERQFF.

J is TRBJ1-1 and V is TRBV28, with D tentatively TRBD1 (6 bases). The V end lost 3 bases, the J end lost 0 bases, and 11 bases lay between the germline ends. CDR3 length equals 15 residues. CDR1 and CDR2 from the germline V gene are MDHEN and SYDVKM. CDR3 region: CASSLGGAMNTEAFF. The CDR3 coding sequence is TGTGCCAGCAGTTTGGGGGGGGCCATGAACACTGAAGCTTTCTTT.

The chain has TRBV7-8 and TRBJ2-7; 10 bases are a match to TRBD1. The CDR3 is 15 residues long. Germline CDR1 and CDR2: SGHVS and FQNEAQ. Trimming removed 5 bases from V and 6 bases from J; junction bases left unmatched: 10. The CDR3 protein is CASSQGGQGLIEQYF. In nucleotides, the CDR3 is TGTGCCAGCAGCCAAGGGGGACAGGGGCTTATCGAGCAGTACTTC.

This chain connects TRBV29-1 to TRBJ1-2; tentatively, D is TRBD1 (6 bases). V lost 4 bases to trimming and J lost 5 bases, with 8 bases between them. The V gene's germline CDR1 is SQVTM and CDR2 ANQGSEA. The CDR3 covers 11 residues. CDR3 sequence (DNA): TGCAGCGTTGGACAGGAATATGGCTACACCTTC. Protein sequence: CSVGQEYGYTF.

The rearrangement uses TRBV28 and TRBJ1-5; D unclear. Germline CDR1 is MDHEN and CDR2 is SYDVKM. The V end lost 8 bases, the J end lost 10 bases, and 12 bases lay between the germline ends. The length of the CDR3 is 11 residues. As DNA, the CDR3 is TGTGCCAGCTCATCCCGGAGACCCCAGCATTTT. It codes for CASSSRRPQHF.

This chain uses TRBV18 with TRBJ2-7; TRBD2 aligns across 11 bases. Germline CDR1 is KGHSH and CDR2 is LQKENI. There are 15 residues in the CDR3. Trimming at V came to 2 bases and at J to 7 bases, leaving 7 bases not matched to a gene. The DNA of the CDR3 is TGTGCCAGCTCACCAAACACTAGCGGGAGAAAAGAGCAGTACTTC. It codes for CASSPNTSGRKEQYF.

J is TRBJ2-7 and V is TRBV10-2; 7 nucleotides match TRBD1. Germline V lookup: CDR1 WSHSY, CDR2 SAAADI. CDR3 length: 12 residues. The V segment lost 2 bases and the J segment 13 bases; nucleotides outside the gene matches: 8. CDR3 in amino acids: CASSEIADRRYF. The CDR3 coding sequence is TGCGCCAGCAGTGAGATCGCGGACAGGCGTTACTTC.

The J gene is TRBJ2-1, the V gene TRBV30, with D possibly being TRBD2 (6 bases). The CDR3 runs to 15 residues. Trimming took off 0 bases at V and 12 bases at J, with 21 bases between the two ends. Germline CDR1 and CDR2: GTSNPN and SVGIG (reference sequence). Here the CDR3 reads CAWSVGRRGLGWQFF. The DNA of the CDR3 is TGTGCCTGGAGTGTAGGCAGGAGGGGCCTCGGATGGCAGTTCTTC.

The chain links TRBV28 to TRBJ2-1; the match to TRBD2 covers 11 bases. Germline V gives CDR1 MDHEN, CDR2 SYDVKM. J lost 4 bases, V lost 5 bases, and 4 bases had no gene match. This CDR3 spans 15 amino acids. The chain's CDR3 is CASSASGRSYNEQFF. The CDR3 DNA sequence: TGTGCCAGCAGTGCTAGCGGGAGGTCGTACAATGAGCAGTTCTTC.

In nucleotides, the CDR3 is TGTGCCAGCAGCCAGTACGGGGTTAACACCATATATTTT. Its translation: CASSQYGVNTIYF. The chain joins TRBV3-1 (or the pseudogene TRBV3-2) to TRBJ1-3; D unclear. Per germline, CDR1 LGHDT and CDR2 YNNKEL (reference sequence). This CDR3 has 13 residues. Deletions cut 3 bases from V and 7 bases from J, with 10 bases between.

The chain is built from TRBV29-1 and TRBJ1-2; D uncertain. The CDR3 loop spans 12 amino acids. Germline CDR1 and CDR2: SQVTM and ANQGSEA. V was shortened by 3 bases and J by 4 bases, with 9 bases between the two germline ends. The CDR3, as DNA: TGCAGCGTTGATGGAGATACCTATGGCTACACCTTC. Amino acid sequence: CSVDGDTYGYTF.

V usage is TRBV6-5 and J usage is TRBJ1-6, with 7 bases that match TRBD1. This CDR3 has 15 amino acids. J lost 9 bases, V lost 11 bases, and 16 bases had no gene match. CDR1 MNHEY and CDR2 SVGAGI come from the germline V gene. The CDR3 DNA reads TGTGCCGCAGTAAGGGGGCCCGATGGGTTTTCACCCCTCCACTTT. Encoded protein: CAAVRGPDGFSPLHF.

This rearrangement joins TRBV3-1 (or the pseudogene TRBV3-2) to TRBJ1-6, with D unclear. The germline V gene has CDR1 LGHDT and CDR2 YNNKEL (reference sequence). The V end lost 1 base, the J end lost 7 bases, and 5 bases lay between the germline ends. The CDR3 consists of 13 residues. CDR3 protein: CASSQAANSPLHF. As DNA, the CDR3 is TGTGCCAGCAGCCAAGCCGCGAATTCACCCCTCCACTTT.

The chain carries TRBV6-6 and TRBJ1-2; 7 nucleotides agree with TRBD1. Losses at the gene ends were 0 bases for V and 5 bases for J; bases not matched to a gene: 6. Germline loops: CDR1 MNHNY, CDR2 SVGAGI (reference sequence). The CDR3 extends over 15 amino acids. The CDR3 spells CASSYSGGRSYGYTF. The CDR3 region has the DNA TGTGCCAGCAGTTACTCAGGGGGCCGGTCATATGGCTACACCTTC.

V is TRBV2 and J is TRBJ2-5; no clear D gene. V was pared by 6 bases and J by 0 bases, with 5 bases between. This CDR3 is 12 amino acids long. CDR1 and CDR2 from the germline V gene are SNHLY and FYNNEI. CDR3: CASSLYQETQYF. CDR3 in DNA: TGTGCCAGCAGCCTCTACCAAGAGACCCAGTACTTC.

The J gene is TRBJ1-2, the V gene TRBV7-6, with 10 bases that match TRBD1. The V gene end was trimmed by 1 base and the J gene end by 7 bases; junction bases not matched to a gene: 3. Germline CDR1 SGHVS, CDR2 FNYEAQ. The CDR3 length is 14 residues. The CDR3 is CASSLGGTGVGYTF. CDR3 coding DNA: TGTGCCAGCAGCTTAGGGGGGACAGGGGTTGGCTACACCTTC. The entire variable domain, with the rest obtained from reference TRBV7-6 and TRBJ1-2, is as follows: GAGVSQSPRYKVTKRGQDVALRCDPISGHVSLYWYRQALGQGPEFLTYFNYEAQQDKSGLPNDRFSAERPEGSISTLTIQRTEQRDSAMYRCASSLGGTGVGYTFGSGTRLTVV.

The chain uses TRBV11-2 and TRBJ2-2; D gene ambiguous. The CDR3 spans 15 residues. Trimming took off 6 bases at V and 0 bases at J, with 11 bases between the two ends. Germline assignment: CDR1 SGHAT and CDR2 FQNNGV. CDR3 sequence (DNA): TGTGCCAGCAGTCCAGGATCGTCGAACACCGGGGAGCTGTTTTTT. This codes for CASSPGSSNTGELFF. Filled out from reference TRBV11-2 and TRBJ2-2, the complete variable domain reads EAGVAQSPRYKIIEKRQSVAFWCNPISGHATLYWYQQILGQGPKLLIQFQNNGVVDDSQLPKDRFSAERLKGVDSTLKIQPAKLEDSAVYLCASSPGSSNTGELFFGEGSRLTVL.

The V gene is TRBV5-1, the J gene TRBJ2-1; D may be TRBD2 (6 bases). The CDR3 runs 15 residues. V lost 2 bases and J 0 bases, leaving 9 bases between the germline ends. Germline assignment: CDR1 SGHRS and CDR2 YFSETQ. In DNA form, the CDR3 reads TGCGCCAGCAGCTTTACTAGCCCCTCCTACAATGAGCAGTTCTTC. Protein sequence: CASSFTSPSYNEQFF.